These 5 T cell receptor beta chains originate from one sample sequenced in a study of OX40 agonist ivuxolimab in advanced cancers. Assay used: immunoSEQ multiplex PCR; TCRdb lists only in-frame clones, some missing. This sample has about 58,000 clones, with around 83% found just once. The sample in question was CD4+ or CD8+ T cells sorted from blood, obtained in a trial of the OX40 agonist ivuxolimab. The source is an adult with an advanced solid tumor such as melanoma, head and neck, liver or kidney cancer.

The chain couples TRBV18 to TRBJ2-5; TRBD2 matches at 7 bases. V shed 5 bases and J 2 bases; nucleotides not matched to a gene: 11. The V gene's germline CDR1 is KGHSH and CDR2 LQKENI. CDR3 size: 16 residues. The CDR3, as DNA: TGTGCCAGCTCAACCCAGGCGGGGGTAGGGCAAGAGACCCAGTACTTC. Protein product: CASSTQAGVGQETQYF.

The V call is TRBV11-2, the J call TRBJ2-3; TRBD2 agrees at 7 bases. CDR1 SGHAT and CDR2 FQNNGV come from the germline V gene. This CDR3 is built from 17 residues. V was clipped by 3 bases and J by 0 bases; unmatched bases: 9. CDR3 amino acids: CASSFTGGVRSTDTQYF. Here the CDR3 DNA reads TGTGCCAGCAGCTTTACGGGGGGAGTTCGGAGCACAGATACGCAGTATTTT.

The rearrangement joins TRBV19 to TRBJ2-5, with 13 nucleotides matching TRBD2. This CDR3 spans 17 amino acids. Trimming cost V 5 bases and J 3 bases; bases outside gene matches: 9. Germline CDR1 and CDR2: LNHDA and SQIVND (reference sequence). The CDR3 region is CASSSLTSGGSEETQYF. In DNA, the CDR3 is TGTGCCAGTAGTTCCCTGACTAGCGGGGGGTCAGAAGAGACCCAGTACTTC.

This clone was seen just once. CDR3 DNA: TGCGCCAGCAGCTTGAATCGTGGGTCTGGAAGGCAAGAGACCCAGTACTTC. Encoded protein: CASSLNRGSGRQETQYF. This sequence joins TRBV5-1 and TRBJ2-5; D is unclear. Germline V lookup: CDR1 SGHRS, CDR2 YFSETQ. The CDR3 sequence is 17 residues long. Trimming removed 1 base from V and 2 bases from J, with 18 bases in between.

The chain couples TRBV7-9 to TRBJ1-4; TRBD1 matches at 9 bases. CDR1 is SEHNR and CDR2 is FQNEAQ in the germline V gene (reference sequence). The CDR3 extends over 13 amino acids. Trimming took 7 bases from V and 7 from J; bases not matched to a gene: 4. The CDR3 nucleotides read TGTGCCAGCATACAGGGGGCAAGTGAAAAACTGTTTTTT. This gives the protein CASIQGASEKLFF.